The present T cell receptor (beta chain) was sequenced within a study of shared clonotypes between healthy human individuals. The naive CD8 fraction comprised CD45RO-negative cells positively selected for CCR7 and excluded terminally differentiated effector memory CD45RA+ cells. Study observations and caveats: The genetic and exposure-history diversity represented was limited by few donors. Depth was large, yet rarefaction showed that sorted-subset sequencing was incomplete. It was only blood that was sampled, and tissue repertoires likely differ.

This CDR3 region has 14 residues. V shed 0 bases and J 3 bases; nucleotides not matched to a gene: 2. The germline CDR1 and CDR2 sequences are SGDLS and YYNGEE. Sequenced by immunoSEQ multiplex PCR; TCRdb stores in-frame clones only, minus some. Counted here are around 2,000,000 clones, about 95% occurring once; the ten biggest clones make up 0.9% to 1.5%. As for this clone: Its matching antigen is unknown. Different DNA sequences within this sample yield the same CDR3.

The V gene is TRBV9, the J gene TRBJ2-7; 8 bases fit TRBD2. Sequencing input: naive CD8+ T cells sorted from blood. This TCR derives from a man aged 18 to 29 in good health. CDR3 sequence (DNA): TGTGCCAGCAGCGTAGGGGCGGGAGGCTACGAGCAGTACTTC. It codes for CASSVGAGGYEQYF.